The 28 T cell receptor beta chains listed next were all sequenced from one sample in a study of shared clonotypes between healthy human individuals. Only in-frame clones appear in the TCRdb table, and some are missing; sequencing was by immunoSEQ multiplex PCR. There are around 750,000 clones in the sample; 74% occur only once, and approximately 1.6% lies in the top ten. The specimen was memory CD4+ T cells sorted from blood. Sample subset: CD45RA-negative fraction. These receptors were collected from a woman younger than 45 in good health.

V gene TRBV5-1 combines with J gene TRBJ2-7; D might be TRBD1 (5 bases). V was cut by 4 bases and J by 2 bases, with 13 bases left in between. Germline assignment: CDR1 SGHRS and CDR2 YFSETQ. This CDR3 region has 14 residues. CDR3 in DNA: TGCGCCAGCAGCATCGGACAAAATACCTACGAGCAGTACTTC. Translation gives CASSIGQNTYEQYF.

The CDR3 spells CASSPGTWLGQYF. In nucleotides, the CDR3 is TGTGCCAGCAGCCCCGGGACGTGGCTCGGCCAGTACTTC. The chain has TRBV7-9 and TRBJ2-7; D might be TRBD1 or TRBD2, each matching 5 bases. The CDR3 consists of 13 residues. V was clipped by 5 bases and J by 10 bases, with 18 bases between them. CDR1 is SEHNR and CDR2 is FQNEAQ in the germline V gene (reference sequence). The variable domain in full, with the rest retrieved from reference TRBV7-9 and TRBJ2-7, is DTGVSQNPRHKITKRGQNVTFRCDPISEHNRLYWYRQTLGQGPEFLTYFQNEAQLEKSRLLSDRFSAERPKGSFSTLEIQRTEQGDSAMYLCASSPGTWLGQYFGPGTRLTVT.

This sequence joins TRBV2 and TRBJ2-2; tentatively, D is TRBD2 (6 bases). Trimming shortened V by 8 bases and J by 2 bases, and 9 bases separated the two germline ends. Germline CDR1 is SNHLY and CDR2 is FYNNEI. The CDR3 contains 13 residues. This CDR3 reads CASGTLNTGELFF. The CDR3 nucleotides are TGTGCCAGCGGGACTCTCAACACCGGGGAGCTGTTTTTT.

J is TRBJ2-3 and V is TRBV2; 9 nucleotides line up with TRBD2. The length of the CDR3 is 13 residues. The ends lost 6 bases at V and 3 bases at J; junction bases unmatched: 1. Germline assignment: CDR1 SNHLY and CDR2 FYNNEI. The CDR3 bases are TGTGCCAGCAGCCTAGCGGGAACAGATACGCAGTATTTT. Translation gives CASSLAGTDTQYF.

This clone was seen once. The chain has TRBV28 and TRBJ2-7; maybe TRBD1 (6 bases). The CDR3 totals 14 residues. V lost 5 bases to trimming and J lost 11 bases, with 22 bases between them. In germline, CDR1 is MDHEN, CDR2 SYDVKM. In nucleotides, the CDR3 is TGTGCCAGCAGTCCCCGCAACACAGGGAGAGAGGAGTACTTC. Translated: CASSPRNTGREEYF.

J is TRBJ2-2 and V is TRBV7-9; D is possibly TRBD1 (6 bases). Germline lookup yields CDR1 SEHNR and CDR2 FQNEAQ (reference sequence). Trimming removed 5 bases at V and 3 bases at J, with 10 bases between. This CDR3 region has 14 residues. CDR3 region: CASSPGHDTGELFF. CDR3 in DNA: TGTGCCAGCAGCCCGGGACACGACACCGGGGAGCTGTTTTTT.

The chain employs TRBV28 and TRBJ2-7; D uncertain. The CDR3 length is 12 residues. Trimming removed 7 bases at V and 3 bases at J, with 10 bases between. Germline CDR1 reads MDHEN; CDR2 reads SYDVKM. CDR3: CASKAGSYEQYF. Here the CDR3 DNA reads TGTGCCAGCAAAGCCGGAAGCTACGAGCAGTACTTC. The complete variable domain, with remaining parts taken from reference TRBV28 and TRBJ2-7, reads DVKVTQSSRYLVKRTGEKVFLECVQDMDHENMFWYRQDPGLGLRLIYFSYDVKMKEKGDIPEGYSVSREKKERFSLILESASTNQTSMYLCASKAGSYEQYFGPGTRLTVT.

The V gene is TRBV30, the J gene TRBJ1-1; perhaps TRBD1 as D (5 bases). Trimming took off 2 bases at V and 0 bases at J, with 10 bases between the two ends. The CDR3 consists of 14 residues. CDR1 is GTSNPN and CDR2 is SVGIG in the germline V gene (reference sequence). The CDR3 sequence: CAWSRMGLNTEAFF. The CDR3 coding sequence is TGTGCCTGGAGTAGAATGGGGCTGAACACTGAAGCTTTCTTT. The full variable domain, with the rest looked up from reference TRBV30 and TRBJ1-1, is SQTIHQWPATLVQPVGSPLSLECTVEGTSNPNLYWYRQAAGRGLQLLFYSVGIGQISSEVPQNLSASRPQDRQFILSSKKLLLSDSGFYLCAWSRMGLNTEAFFGQGTRLTVV.

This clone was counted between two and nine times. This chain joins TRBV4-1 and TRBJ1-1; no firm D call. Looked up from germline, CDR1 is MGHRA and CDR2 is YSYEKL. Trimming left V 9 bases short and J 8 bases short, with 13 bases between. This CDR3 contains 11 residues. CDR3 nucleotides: TGCGCCAGGAGTCCGTCGGGGGAAGCTTTCTTT. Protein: CARSPSGEAFF.

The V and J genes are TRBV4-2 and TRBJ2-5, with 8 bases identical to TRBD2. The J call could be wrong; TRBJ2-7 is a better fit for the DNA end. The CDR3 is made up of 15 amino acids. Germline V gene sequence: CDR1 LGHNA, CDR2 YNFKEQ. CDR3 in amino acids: CASSQAAGVGYEQYF. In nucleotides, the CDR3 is TGTGCCAGCAGCCAAGCAGCGGGAGTTGGGTACGAGCAGTACTTC.

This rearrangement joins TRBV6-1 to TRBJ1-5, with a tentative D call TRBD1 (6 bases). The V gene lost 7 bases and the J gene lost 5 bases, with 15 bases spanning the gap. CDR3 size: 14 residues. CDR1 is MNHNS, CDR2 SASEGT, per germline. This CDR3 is CASNHREGDQPQHF. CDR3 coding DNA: TGTGCCAGCAACCACAGGGAGGGGGATCAGCCCCAGCATTTT.

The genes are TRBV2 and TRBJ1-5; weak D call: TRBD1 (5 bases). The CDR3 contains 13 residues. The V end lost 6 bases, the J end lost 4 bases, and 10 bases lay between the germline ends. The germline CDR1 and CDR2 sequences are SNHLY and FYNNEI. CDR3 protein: CASSRDTNQPQHF. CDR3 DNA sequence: TGTGCCAGCAGCAGGGATACAAATCAGCCCCAGCATTTT.

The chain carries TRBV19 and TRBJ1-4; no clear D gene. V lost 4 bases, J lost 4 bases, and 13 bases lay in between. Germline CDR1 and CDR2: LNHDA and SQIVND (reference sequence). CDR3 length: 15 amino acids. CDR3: CASSTLIAGNEKLFF. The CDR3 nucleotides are TGTGCCAGTAGTACCCTTATAGCCGGTAATGAAAAACTGTTTTTT.

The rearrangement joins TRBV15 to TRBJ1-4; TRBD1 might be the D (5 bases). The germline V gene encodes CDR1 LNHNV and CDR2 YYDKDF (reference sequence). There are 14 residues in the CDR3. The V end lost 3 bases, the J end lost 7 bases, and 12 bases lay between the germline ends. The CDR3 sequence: CATSSSRVSEKLFF. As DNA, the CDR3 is TGTGCCACCAGCAGCTCCAGGGTTTCTGAAAAACTGTTTTTT.

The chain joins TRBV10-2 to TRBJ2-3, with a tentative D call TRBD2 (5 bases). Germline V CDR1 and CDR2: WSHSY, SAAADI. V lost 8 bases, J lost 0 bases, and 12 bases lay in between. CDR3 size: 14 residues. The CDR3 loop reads CASARQRSTDTQYF. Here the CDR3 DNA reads TGCGCCAGCGCACGTCAGCGGAGCACAGATACGCAGTATTTT.

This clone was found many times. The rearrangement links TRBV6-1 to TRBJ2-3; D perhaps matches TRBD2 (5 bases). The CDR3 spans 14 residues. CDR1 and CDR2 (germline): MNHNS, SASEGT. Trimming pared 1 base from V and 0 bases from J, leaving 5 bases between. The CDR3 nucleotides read TGTGCCAGCAGTGAAGGAGGGAGCACAGATACGCAGTATTTT. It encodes CASSEGGSTDTQYF.

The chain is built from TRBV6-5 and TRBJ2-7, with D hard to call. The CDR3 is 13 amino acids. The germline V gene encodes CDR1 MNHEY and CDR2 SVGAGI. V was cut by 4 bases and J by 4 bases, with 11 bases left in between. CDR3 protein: CASSSGTQYEQYF. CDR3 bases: TGTGCCAGCAGTTCCGGCACCCAATACGAGCAGTACTTC.

The CDR3 region is CSVEDVQGRTQYF. In nucleotides, the CDR3 is TGCAGCGTTGAAGATGTCCAGGGTCGGACCCAGTACTTC. V usage is TRBV29-1 and J usage is TRBJ2-5, with D possibly being TRBD1 (5 bases). Trimming removed 0 bases from V and 7 bases from J, with 12 bases in between. The V gene's germline CDR1 is SQVTM and CDR2 ANQGSEA. CDR3 length: 13 amino acids.

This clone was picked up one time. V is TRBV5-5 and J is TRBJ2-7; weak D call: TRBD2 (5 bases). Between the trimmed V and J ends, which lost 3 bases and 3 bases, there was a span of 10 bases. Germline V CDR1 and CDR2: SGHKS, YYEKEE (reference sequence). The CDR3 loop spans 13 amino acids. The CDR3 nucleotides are TGTGCCAGCAGCTCGGTCGGGGTCTACGAGCAGTACTTC. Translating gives CASSSVGVYEQYF.

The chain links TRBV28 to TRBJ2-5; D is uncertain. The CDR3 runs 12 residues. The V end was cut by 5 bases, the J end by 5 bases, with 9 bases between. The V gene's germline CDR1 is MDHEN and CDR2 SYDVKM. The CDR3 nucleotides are TGTGCCAGCAGTCAAACGGAGGAGACCCAGTACTTC. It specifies CASSQTEETQYF.

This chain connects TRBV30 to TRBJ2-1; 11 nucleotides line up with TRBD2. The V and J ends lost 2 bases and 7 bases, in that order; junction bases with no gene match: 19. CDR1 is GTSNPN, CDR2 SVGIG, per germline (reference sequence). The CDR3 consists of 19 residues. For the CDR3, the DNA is TGTGCCTGGAGTACACCTTTGGACCGGTGGGCTAGCGGGAGGAATGAGCAGTTCTTC. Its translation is CAWSTPLDRWASGRNEQFF.

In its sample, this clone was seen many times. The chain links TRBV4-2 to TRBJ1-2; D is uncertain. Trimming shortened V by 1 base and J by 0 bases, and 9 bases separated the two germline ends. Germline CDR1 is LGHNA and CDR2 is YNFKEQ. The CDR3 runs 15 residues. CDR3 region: CASSQVLLSNYGYTF. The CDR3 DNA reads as TGTGCCAGCAGCCAAGTACTATTGTCTAACTATGGCTACACCTTC.

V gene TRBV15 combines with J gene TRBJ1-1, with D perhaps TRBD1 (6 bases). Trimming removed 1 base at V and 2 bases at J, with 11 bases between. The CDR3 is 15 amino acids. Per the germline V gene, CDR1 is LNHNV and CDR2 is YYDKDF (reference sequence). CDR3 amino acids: CATSRGGQLNTEAFF. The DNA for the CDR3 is TGTGCCACCAGCAGAGGCGGACAGCTAAACACTGAAGCTTTCTTT.

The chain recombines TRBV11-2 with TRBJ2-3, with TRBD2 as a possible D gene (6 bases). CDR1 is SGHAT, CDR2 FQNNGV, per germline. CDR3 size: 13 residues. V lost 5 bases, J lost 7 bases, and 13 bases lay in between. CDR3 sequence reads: CASSPSGLHTQYF. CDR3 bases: TGTGCCAGCAGCCCCAGCGGGTTACATACGCAGTATTTT.

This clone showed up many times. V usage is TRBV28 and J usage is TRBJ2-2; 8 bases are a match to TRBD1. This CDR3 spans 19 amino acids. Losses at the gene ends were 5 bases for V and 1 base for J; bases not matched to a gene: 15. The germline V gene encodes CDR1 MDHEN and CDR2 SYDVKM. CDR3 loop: CASSPLRRTGYRNTGELFF. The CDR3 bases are TGTGCCAGCAGTCCCCTACGTAGGACAGGGTATCGGAACACCGGGGAGCTGTTTTTT.

The CDR3: CASSPYRGREDQPQHF. CDR3 bases: TGTGCCAGCAGCCCTTACAGGGGGCGAGAGGATCAGCCCCAGCATTTT. This sequence joins TRBV4-2 and TRBJ1-5; 9 bases line up with TRBD1. V lost 4 bases and J lost 5; bases outside the gene matches: 9. Germline V lookup: CDR1 LGHNA, CDR2 YNFKEQ. The CDR3 covers 16 residues.

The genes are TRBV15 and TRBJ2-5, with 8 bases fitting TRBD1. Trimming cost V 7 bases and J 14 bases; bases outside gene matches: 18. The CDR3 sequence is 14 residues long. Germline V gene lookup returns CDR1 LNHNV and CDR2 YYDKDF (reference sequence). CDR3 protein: CATITDRAGGEAYF. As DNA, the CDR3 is TGTGCCACCATCACGGATCGGGCAGGGGGCGAAGCCTACTTC. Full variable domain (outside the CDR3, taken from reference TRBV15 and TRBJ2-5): DAMVIQNPRYQVTQFGKPVTLSCSQTLNHNVMYWYQQKSSQAPKLLFHYYDKDFNNEADTPDNFQSRRPNTSFCFLDIRSPGLGDTAMYLCATITDRAGGEAYFGPGTRLLVL.

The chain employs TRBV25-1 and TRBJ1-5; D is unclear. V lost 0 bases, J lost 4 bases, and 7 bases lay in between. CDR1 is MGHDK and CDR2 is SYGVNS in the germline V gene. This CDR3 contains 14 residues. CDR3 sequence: CASSEYGPNQPQHF. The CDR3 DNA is TGTGCCAGCAGTGAATATGGACCTAATCAGCCCCAGCATTTT.